Listed below are T cell receptor beta chains from one sample, sequenced in a study of blood T cell repertoires in COVID-19. Only in-frame clones appear in the TCRdb table, and some are missing; sequencing was by immunoSEQ multiplex PCR. The table records about 190,000 clones, about four fifths of them present only once. Source material: peripheral blood. Receptors were obtained from a man in his sixties with acute or convalescent COVID-19. CDR3s include the opening cysteine and the closing phenylalanine or tryptophan. The order of the fields is J gene, D gene, clone size, V gene, CDR3 length, CDR3 protein, CDR3 DNA. The D gene is left open where the match is weak. The size field is filled for only some rows; it gives once, few, many or a size class.

TRBJ1-5	NA	NA	TRBV6-2/TRBV6-3	12	CASSTQGTAQHF	TGTGCCAGCAGTACCCAGGGAACAGCCCAGCATTTT
TRBJ2-5	NA	NA	TRBV10-3	14	CAISESGDEETQYF	TGTGCCATCAGTGAGTCAGGGGATGAGGAGACCCAGTACTTC
TRBJ2-3	NA	NA	TRBV4-1	13	CASSQQGTDTQYF	TGCGCCAGCAGCCAACAGGGCACAGATACGCAGTATTTT
TRBJ1-1	NA	NA	TRBV2	16	CASRAGLQTVNTEAFF	TGTGCCAGCAGGGCGGGACTTCAAACGGTGAACACTGAAGCTTTCTTT
TRBJ1-5	NA	NA	TRBV27	15	CASSLTGLGNQPQHF	TGTGCCAGCAGTTTAACAGGGTTGGGCAATCAGCCCCAGCATTTT
TRBJ2-3	NA	NA	TRBV11-2	16	CASSLGDWLSTDTQYF	TGTGCCAGCAGCTTAGGGGACTGGCTAAGCACAGATACGCAGTATTTT
TRBJ2-1	NA	NA	TRBV30	14	CAWTILSTDNEQFF	TGTGCCTGGACCATCCTTAGCACCGACAATGAGCAGTTCTTC
TRBJ2-3	NA	NA	TRBV19	13	CASSNRAEDTQYF	TGTGCCAGTAGTAACAGGGCCGAAGATACGCAGTATTTT
TRBJ1-1	TRBD1	NA	TRBV19	15	CASSTKQGVGTEAFF	TGTGCCAGTAGCACAAAACAGGGGGTTGGTACTGAAGCTTTCTTT
TRBJ1-5	TRBD1	few	TRBV5-1	15	CASSLGGTENQPQHF	TGCGCCAGCAGCTTGGGGGGGACAGAGAATCAGCCCCAGCATTTT
TRBJ1-6	NA	NA	TRBV7-6	14	CASSLGQVNSPLHF	TGTGCCAGCAGCTTAGGACAGGTTAATTCACCCCTCCACTTT
TRBJ1-6	TRBD1	NA	TRBV16	15	CASSQGTGEYSPLHF	TGTGCCAGCAGCCAAGGGACAGGGGAGTACTCACCCCTCCACTTT
TRBJ2-7	TRBD2	NA	TRBV3-1/TRBV3-2	14	CASSLTSGAYEQYF	TGTGCCAGCAGCCTGACTAGCGGTGCCTACGAGCAGTACTTC
TRBJ2-1	NA	NA	TRBV6-6	13	CASRLDRYNEQFF	TGTGCCAGCAGGTTAGACAGATACAATGAGCAGTTCTTC
TRBJ2-1	TRBD2	NA	TRBV6-6	21	CASSHRPPGLAGNRDQDEQFF	TGTGCCAGCAGCCACAGACCCCCGGGACTAGCGGGAAACCGCGATCAGGATGAGCAGTTCTTC
TRBJ2-1	NA	NA	TRBV5-1	14	CASRSASSYNEQFF	TGCGCCAGCAGGTCGGCTAGCTCCTACAATGAGCAGTTCTTC
TRBJ1-6	NA	NA	TRBV6-1	17	CASSEIGGGSVGSPLHF	TGTGCCAGCAGTGAAATTGGCGGGGGATCTGTGGGTTCACCCCTCCACTTT
TRBJ2-7	NA	NA	TRBV7-8	12	CASSPTGREQYF	TGTGCCAGCAGCCCTACAGGAAGGGAGCAGTACTTC
TRBJ1-2	NA	NA	TRBV6-5	14	CASSYSRAAYGYTF	TGTGCCAGCAGTTACTCGAGGGCAGCCTATGGCTACACCTTC
TRBJ1-3	NA	NA	TRBV6-5	15	CASSYSRQTGNTIYF	TGTGCCAGCAGTTACTCGAGACAAACTGGAAACACCATATATTTT
TRBJ1-4	TRBD1	NA	TRBV13	16	CASSWTGGGTNEKLFF	TGTGCCAGCAGCTGGACAGGGGGCGGAACTAATGAAAAACTGTTTTTT
TRBJ1-3	NA	NA	TRBV11-2	14	CASSFLTGTRYLDF	TGTGCCAGCAGCTTTCTTACGGGGACAAGGTATCTCGATTTT
TRBJ1-5	TRBD1	NA	TRBV4-1	15	CASSQERGQGQPQHF	TGCGCCAGCAGCCAAGAAAGGGGGCAGGGTCAGCCCCAGCATTTT
TRBJ2-1	TRBD2	NA	TRBV7-2	15	CASSLGLAGVDEQFF	TGTGCCAGCAGCTTAGGACTAGCGGGGGTAGATGAGCAGTTCTTC
TRBJ2-3	TRBD2	once	TRBV6-6	14	CASSGGANTDTQYF	TGTGCCAGCAGCGGGGGGGCCAACACAGATACGCAGTATTTT
TRBJ2-1	TRBD2	NA	TRBV24-1	15	CATSPVAGDGNEQFF	TGTGCCACGTCCCCTGTAGCGGGAGATGGGAATGAGCAGTTCTTC
TRBJ2-2	NA	once	TRBV15	15	CATSPEPRAAGELFF	TGTGCCACCAGCCCTGAACCCAGGGCGGCCGGGGAGCTGTTTTTT
TRBJ2-6	TRBD2	NA	TRBV15	15	CATSRGGTGANVLTF	TGTGCCACCAGCAGGGGGGGGACCGGGGCCAACGTCCTGACTTTC
TRBJ2-7	NA	few	TRBV6-6	13	CASSHRDSYEQYF	TGTGCCAGCAGTCACAGGGACTCCTACGAGCAGTACTTC
TRBJ2-7	TRBD2	NA	TRBV7-6	16	CASSLNPSGGSGEQYF	TGTGCCAGCAGCTTAAATCCCAGCGGGGGGTCGGGCGAGCAGTACTTC
TRBJ2-3	TRBD2	NA	TRBV18	16	CASSGLLTSTTDTQYF	TGTGCCAGCTCGGGGCTATTGACTAGCACGACAGATACGCAGTATTTT
TRBJ1-1	NA	NA	TRBV7-2	13	CASSLVDFSEAFF	TGTGCCAGCAGCTTAGTGGACTTCTCTGAAGCTTTCTTT
TRBJ1-3	TRBD1	NA	TRBV30	15	CAWSAGTVAGNTIYF	TGTGCCTGGAGCGCGGGGACAGTTGCTGGAAACACCATATATTTT
TRBJ1-6	NA	once	TRBV30	15	CAWMEGPINNSPLHF	TGTGCCTGGATGGAGGGACCGATCAATAATTCACCCCTCCACTTT
TRBJ2-7	NA	few	TRBV19	14	CASSIGVGPYEQYF	TGTGCCAGTAGTATAGGGGTGGGCCCCTACGAGCAGTACTTC
TRBJ1-3	TRBD1	NA	TRBV13	15	CASSRTGVLRNTIYF	TGTGCCAGCAGCAGAACAGGGGTTCTGAGAAACACCATATATTTT
TRBJ2-6	NA	once	TRBV5-4	18	CASSLDGGSSSEANVLTF	TGTGCCAGCAGCTTGGATGGGGGCTCGAGCTCTGAGGCCAACGTCCTGACTTTC
TRBJ2-7	TRBD1	many	TRBV4-3	15	CASSEKLGQRYEQYF	TGCGCCAGCAGCGAAAAATTGGGACAGCGCTACGAGCAGTACTTC
TRBJ1-1	TRBD1	NA	TRBV4-1	16	CASSLRNDRGNTEAFF	TGCGCCAGCAGCCTTCGGAACGACAGGGGGAACACTGAAGCTTTCTTT
TRBJ2-1	TRBD2	NA	TRBV10-2	14	CASSVGGGAGEQFF	TGCGCCAGCAGTGTTGGCGGGGGGGCCGGTGAGCAGTTCTTC
TRBJ1-6	NA	NA	TRBV3-1/TRBV3-2	16	CASSQDATVNNSPLHF	TGTGCCAGCAGCCAAGATGCGACAGTAAATAATTCACCCCTCCACTTT
TRBJ2-7	NA	once	TRBV29-1	12	CSVEDTSYEQYF	TGCAGCGTTGAGGACACTTCCTACGAGCAGTACTTC
TRBJ1-2	NA	NA	TRBV4-1	14	CASSQDRKGNGYTF	TGCGCCAGCAGCCAAGATCGTAAGGGGAACGGCTACACCTTC